This T cell receptor beta chain originates from a study of T cells in narcolepsy. Background on the study: Donors had narcolepsy type 1 or type 2, or were healthy controls. Notes on the study in general: HCRT-specific and TRIB2-specific autoreactive clonotypes appeared among same-patient CSF and blood CD4+ clonotypes. No autoreactive T cell clone sequences appeared in some memory CD4+ repertoires.

This table comes from immunoSEQ multiplex PCR, and its TCRdb copy is limited to in-frame clones, with some not included. Of around 32,000 clones detected, around 83% appear once; the ten largest clones hold 0.5% to 0.85%. The trim removed 4 bases at V and 4 bases at J, leaving 12 bases unmatched. The CDR3 has 16 amino acids. Germline CDR1 MDHEN, CDR2 SYDVKM. Comments on this clone: Its antigen remains unidentified.

The V gene is TRBV28, the J gene TRBJ1-2; 7 nucleotides agree with TRBD1. This clonotype originated in a human donor in good health. Sequenced input: memory (CD45RA-) CD4+ T cells from blood. DNA of the CDR3: TGTGCCAGCAGTTCCCAGGGGGACCCGGCGTTCTATGGCTACACCTTC. Amino acid sequence: CASSSQGDPAFYGYTF.